The T cell receptor (beta chain) under discussion was sequenced for a study of T cell repertoires in cytomegalovirus infection. In the study overall: Indications of both CMV infection and matching HLA type were provided by public TCR beta signatures.

General study results and limits: Cumulated frequencies of public TCR beta families served to identify carriers of CMV plus the relevant HLA. It was HLA-C-restricted CMV-specific TCR beta clonotypes that dominated the response ex vivo.

Using its own MiXCR run on the reads, TCRdb lists one record per CDR3 protein. The data show about 900,000 distinct CDR3 sequences, with 31% seen just once and around an eighth held by the top ten. This clonotype has more than one count but fewer than ten. Antigen unknown. V lost 7 bases and J lost 4, with 19 bases in between. Germline CDR1 reads MNHEY; CDR2 reads SVGAGI. CDR3 length equals 15 residues. The sequences come from cultured CD8+ T cells from PBMCs, collected from culture after CMV antigen stimulation. This sequence was found in a human donor in good health (CMV status not recorded). Some clones in this sample may be carry-over from other donors' samples. The chain couples TRBV6-5 to TRBJ1-1; TRBD1 is a possible D gene (5 bases). CDR3 amino acids: CASKTFAGLSTEAFF. The CDR3 DNA follows: TGTGCCAGCAAAACGTTCGCAGGGCTGAGCACTGAAGCTTTCTTT.